This T cell receptor beta chain emerged from a study of post-analysis software for immune sequencing data. Study-level results: Five or six TRBV segments, TRBV5-6, TRBV5-1 and TRBV20-1 among them, were found more frequent in patients than controls. The F measure placed samples prepared in the same batch into strongly shared clusters.

The trim removed 5 bases at V and 4 bases at J, leaving 5 bases unmatched. The CDR3 contains 14 residues. Germline assignment: CDR1 ENHRY and CDR2 SYGVKD. Concerning this clonotype itself: The antigen is not known.

Sequencing libraries made from TCR beta cDNA carried unique molecular identifiers. T cells numbering 1 to 10 million yielded roughly 0.5 million cDNA molecules. TCRdb used MiXCR to reprocess the PCR reads, holding one entry per CDR3 protein. The sample shows hundreds of thousands of distinct CDR3 sequences, about 60% of them seen only once. The rearrangement links TRBV10-3 to TRBJ1-2; 9 positions agree with TRBD1. The sample consisted of blood. This clonotype was obtained from a girl aged 2 to 10 with multiple sclerosis. The CDR3 nucleotides read TGTGCCATCAGTACAGGGGGCGCTGTCTATGGCTACACCTTC. Translated: CAISTGGAVYGYTF.